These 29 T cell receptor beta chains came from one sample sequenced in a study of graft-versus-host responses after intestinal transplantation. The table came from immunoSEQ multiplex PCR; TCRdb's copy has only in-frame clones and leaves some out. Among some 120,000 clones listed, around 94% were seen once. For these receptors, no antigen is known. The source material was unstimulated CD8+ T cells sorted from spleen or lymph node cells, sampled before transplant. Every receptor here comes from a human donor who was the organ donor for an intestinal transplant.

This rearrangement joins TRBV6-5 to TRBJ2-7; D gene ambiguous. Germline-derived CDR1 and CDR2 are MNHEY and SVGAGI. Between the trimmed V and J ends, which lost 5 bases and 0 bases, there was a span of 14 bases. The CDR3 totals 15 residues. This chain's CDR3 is CASSRLGSSSYEQYF. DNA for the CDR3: TGTGCCAGCAGTCGGTTGGGCAGCTCCTCCTACGAGCAGTACTTC.

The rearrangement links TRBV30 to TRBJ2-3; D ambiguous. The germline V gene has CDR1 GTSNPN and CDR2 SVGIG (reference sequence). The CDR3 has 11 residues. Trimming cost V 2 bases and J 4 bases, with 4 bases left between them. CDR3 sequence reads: CAWSFSDTQYF. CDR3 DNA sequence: TGTGCCTGGAGTTTCTCAGATACGCAGTATTTT.

The CDR3 DNA reads as TGTGCCAGCAGTTTGTGGGGAAGCGGGAGGGGATCGGGAGGCACCGGGGAGCTGTTTTTT. Its protein is CASSLWGSGRGSGGTGELFF. This rearrangement joins TRBV27 to TRBJ2-2, with 10 bases lining up with TRBD2. The germline CDR1 and CDR2 sequences are MNHEY and SMNVEV (reference sequence). V shed 3 bases, J shed 4 bases, and the junction held 17 bases outside the gene matches. The CDR3 covers 20 residues.

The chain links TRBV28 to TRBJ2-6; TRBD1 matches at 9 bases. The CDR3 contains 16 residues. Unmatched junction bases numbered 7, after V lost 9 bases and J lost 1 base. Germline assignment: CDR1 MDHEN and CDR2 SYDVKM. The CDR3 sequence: CARGNRGRSGANVLTF. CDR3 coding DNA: TGTGCCAGGGGAAACAGGGGGCGGTCTGGGGCCAACGTCCTGACTTTC. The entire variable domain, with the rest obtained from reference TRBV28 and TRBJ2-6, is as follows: DVKVTQSSRYLVKRTGEKVFLECVQDMDHENMFWYRQDPGLGLRLIYFSYDVKMKEKGDIPEGYSVSREKKERFSLILESASTNQTSMYLCARGNRGRSGANVLTFGAGSRLTVL.

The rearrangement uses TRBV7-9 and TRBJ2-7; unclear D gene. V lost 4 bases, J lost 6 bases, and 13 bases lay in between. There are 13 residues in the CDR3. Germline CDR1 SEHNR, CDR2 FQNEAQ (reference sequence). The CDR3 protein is CASSSTAISEQYF. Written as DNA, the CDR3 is TGTGCCAGCAGCTCAACAGCGATATCCGAGCAGTACTTC.

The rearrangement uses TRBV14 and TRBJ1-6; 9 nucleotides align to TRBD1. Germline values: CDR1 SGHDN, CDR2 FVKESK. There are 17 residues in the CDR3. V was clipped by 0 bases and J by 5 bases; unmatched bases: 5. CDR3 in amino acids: CASSQEFRDRDNSPLHF. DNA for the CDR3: TGTGCCAGCAGCCAAGAGTTTCGGGACAGGGATAATTCACCCCTCCACTTT.

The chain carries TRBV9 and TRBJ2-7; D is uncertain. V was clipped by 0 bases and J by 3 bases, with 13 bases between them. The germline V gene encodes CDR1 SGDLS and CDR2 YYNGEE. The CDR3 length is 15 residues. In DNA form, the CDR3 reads TGTGCCAGCAGCGTAGGACCCTACTTGCGCTACGAGCAGTACTTC. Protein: CASSVGPYLRYEQYF.

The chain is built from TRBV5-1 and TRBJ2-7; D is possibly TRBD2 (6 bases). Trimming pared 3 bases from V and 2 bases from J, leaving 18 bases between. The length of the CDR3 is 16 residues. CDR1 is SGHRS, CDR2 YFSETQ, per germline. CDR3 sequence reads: CASSWTQSGQTYEQYF. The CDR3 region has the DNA TGCGCCAGCAGCTGGACTCAGAGCGGGCAAACCTACGAGCAGTACTTC.

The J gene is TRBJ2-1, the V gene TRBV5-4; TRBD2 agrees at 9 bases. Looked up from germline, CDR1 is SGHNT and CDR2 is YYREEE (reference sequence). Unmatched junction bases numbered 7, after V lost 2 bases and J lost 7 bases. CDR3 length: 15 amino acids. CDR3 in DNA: TGTGCCAGCAGCTTACGACTAGCGGTGGGAAATGAGCAGTTCTTC. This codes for CASSLRLAVGNEQFF. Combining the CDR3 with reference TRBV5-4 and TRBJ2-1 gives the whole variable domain ETGVTQSPTHLIKTRGQQVTLRCSSQSGHNTVSWYQQALGQGPQFIFQYYREEENGRGNFPPRFSGLQFPNYSSELNVNALELDDSALYLCASSLRLAVGNEQFFGPGTRLTVL.

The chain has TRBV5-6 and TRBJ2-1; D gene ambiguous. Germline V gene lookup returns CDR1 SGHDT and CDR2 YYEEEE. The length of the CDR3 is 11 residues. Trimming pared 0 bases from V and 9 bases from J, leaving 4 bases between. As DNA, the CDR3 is TGTGCCAGCAGCTTGGGCGGTGAGCAGTTCTTC. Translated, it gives CASSLGGEQFF.

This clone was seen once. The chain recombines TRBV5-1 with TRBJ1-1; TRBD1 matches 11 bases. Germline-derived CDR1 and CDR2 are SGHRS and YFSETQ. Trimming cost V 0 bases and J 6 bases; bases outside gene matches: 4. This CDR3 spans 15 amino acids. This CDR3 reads CASSLEGTGGPEAFF. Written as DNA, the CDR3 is TGCGCCAGCAGCTTGGAAGGGACAGGGGGACCTGAAGCTTTCTTT.

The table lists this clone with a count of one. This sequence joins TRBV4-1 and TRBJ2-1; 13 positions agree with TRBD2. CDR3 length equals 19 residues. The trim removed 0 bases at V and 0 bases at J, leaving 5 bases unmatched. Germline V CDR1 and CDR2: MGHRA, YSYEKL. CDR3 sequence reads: CASSQDGTSGESSYNEQFF. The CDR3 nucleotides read TGCGCCAGCAGCCAAGATGGGACTAGCGGGGAAAGCTCCTACAATGAGCAGTTCTTC.

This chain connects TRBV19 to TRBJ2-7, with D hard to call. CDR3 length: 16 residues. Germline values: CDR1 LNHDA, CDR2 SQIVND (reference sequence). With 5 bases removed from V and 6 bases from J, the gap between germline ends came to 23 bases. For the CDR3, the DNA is TGTGCCAGTAGTTCTCTTCAGGTGGGCCACCCATTCGAGCAGTACTTC. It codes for CASSSLQVGHPFEQYF.

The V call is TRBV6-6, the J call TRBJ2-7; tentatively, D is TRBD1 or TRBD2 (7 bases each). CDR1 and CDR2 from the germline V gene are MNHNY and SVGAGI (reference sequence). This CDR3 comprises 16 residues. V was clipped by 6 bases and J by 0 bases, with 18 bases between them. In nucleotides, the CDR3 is TGTGCCAGCAGGCCGGGGAGGGGGCTTGTCTCCTACGAGCAGTACTTC. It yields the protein CASRPGRGLVSYEQYF.

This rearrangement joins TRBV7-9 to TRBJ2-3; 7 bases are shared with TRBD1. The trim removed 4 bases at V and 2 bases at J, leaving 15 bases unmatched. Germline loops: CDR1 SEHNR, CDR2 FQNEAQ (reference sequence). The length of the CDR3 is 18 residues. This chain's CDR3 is CASSSPGTAVVLTDTQYF. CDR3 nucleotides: TGTGCCAGCAGCTCCCCCGGGACAGCGGTTGTGCTCACAGATACGCAGTATTTT.

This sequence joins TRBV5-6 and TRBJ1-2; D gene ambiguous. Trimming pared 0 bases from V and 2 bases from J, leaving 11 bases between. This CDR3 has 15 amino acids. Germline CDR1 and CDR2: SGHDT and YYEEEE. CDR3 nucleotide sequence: TGTGCCAGCAGCTTGGGTGGCAGAAAGAACTATGGCTACACCTTC. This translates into CASSLGGRKNYGYTF.

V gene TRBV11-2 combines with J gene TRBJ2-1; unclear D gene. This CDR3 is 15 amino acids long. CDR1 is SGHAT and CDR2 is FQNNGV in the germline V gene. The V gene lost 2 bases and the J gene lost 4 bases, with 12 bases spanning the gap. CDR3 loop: CASSLITSTYNEQFF. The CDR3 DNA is TGTGCCAGCAGCTTAATAACAAGCACATACAATGAGCAGTTCTTC.

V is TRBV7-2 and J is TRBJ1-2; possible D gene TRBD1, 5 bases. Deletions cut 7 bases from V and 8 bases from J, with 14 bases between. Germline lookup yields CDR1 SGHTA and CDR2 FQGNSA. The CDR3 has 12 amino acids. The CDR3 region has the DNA TGTGCCAGCACCCCCGGGACTGGAGGCTACACCTTC. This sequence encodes CASTPGTGGYTF.

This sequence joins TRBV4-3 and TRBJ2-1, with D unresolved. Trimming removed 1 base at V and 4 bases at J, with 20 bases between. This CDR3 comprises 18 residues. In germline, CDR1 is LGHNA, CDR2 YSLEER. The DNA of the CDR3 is TGCGCCAGCAGCCAAGGTGTTACAAATCCCGACCCTTACAATGAGCAGTTCTTC. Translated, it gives CASSQGVTNPDPYNEQFF.

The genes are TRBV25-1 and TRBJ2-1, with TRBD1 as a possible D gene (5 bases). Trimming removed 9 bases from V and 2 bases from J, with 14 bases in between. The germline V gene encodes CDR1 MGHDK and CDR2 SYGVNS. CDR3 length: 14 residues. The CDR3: CASQSDRTYNEQFF. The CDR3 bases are TGTGCCAGTCAATCAGACAGAACCTACAATGAGCAGTTCTTC.

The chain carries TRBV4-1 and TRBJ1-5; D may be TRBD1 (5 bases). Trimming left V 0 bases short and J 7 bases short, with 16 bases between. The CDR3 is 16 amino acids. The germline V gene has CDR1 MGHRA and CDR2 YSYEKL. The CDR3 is CASSQDEGFGDQPQHF. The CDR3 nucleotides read TGCGCCAGCAGCCAAGATGAAGGCTTCGGGGACCAGCCCCAGCATTTT.

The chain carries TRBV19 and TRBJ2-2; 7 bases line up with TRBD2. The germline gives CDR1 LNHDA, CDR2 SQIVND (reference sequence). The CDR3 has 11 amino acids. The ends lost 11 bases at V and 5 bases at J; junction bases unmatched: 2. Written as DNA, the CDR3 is TGTGCCTCCGGGGGGACCGGGGAGCTGTTTTTT. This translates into CASGGTGELFF.

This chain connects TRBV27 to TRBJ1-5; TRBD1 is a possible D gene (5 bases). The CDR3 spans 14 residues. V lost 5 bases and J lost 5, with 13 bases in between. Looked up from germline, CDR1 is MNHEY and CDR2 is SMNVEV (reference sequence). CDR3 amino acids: CASSHDSFYQPQHF. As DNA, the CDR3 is TGTGCCAGCAGTCACGACAGCTTTTATCAGCCCCAGCATTTT.

CDR3 region: CASRQGPNTEAFF. The CDR3 bases are TGTGCCAGCAGACAGGGACCGAACACTGAAGCTTTCTTT. V usage is TRBV6-5 and J usage is TRBJ1-1, with D possibly being TRBD1 (6 bases). Germline lookup yields CDR1 MNHEY and CDR2 SVGAGI. The ends were cut back, 6 bases at V and 1 base at J, with 9 bases in the middle. The CDR3 runs to 13 residues.

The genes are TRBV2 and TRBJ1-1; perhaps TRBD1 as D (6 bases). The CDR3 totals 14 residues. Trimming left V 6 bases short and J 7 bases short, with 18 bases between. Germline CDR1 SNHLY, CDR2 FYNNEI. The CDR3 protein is CASRPPGRGREAFF. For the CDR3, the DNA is TGTGCCAGCAGGCCTCCGGGCAGGGGACGTGAAGCTTTCTTT.

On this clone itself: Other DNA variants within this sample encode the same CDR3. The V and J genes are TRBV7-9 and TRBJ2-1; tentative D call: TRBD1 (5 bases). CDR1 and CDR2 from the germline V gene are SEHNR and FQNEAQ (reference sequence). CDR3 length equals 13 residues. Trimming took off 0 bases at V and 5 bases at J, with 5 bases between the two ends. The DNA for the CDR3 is TGTGCCAGCAGCTTAGCAGGGGACAATGAGCAGTTCTTC. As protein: CASSLAGDNEQFF.

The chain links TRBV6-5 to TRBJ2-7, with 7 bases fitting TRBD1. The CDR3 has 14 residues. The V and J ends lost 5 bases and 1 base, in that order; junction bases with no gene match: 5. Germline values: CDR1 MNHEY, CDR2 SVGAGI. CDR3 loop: CASSRGQISYEQYF. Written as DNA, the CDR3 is TGTGCCAGCAGTAGGGGACAGATTTCCTACGAGCAGTACTTC.

The CDR3 DNA sequence: TGCGCCAGCAGCCCCGCCCAGGGGGCGTTTTACGAGCAGTACTTC. This encodes CASSPAQGAFYEQYF. This rearrangement joins TRBV4-1 to TRBJ2-7, with 8 bases matching TRBD1. CDR1 is MGHRA and CDR2 is YSYEKL in the germline V gene. Unmatched junction bases numbered 9, after V lost 4 bases and J lost 4 bases. The CDR3 loop spans 15 amino acids.

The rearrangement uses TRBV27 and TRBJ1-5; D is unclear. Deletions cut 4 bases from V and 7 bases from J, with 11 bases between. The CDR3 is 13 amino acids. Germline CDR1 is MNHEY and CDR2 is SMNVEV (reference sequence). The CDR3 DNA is TGTGCCAGCAGTTGCTGCCGCGGGCAGCCCCAGCATTTT. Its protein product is CASSCCRGQPQHF.